This T cell receptor beta chain was recovered during a study of neurological immune-mediated disorders. Background on the study: There were approximately 35 multiple sclerosis patients. Of these, approximately 30 had relapsing-remitting MS and 3 had secondary progressive MS.

cDNA synthesis was performed by 5'RACE with 10-nucleotide random UMIs. Via MiXCR, TCRdb re-called the 5' RACE reads, giving one row per CDR3 protein. The sample yields tens of thousands of distinct CDR3 sequences, 3.5% to 4.5% seen once. This clonotype has at least ten counts. Time point: longitudinal time-point 3. Unsorted libraries came from 2 million PBMCs stored at -80 °C. This sequence was found in a woman aged 60-75 years with multiple sclerosis. Sequencing was carried out using PBMCs.

Here the CDR3 reads CSGGHTYEQYF. DNA of the CDR3: TGCAGCGGGGGCCATACCTACGAGCAGTACTTC. The chain uses TRBV29-1 and TRBJ2-7; D may be TRBD1 (5 bases). The germline CDR1 and CDR2 sequences are SQVTM and ANQGSEA. V shed 7 bases and J shed 2 bases, with 9 bases lying between them. The length of the CDR3 is 11 residues.